This T cell receptor (beta chain) was documented in a study of OX40 agonist ivuxolimab in advanced cancers. Study-level findings and limits: At 0.1 to 3.0 mg/kg and by week 6, CD4+ and CD8+ T cells in the blood had expanded clonally.

A word on this clone: The antigen remains unidentified.

Produced via immunoSEQ multiplex PCR; TCRdb's table is partial and in-frame only. Of around 50,000 clones listed, roughly nine tenths are singletons. Per germline, CDR1 SGDLS and CDR2 YYNGEE. The CDR3 consists of 15 residues. V trimming: 3 bases; J trimming: 5 bases; junction bases outside the gene matches: 8. The investigators sampled blood at baseline, at cycle 4 day 1, and at cycle 7 day 1. The sequences come from CD4+ or CD8+ T cells sorted from blood, collected in a trial of the OX40 agonist ivuxolimab. The TCR comes from an adult with an advanced solid tumor such as melanoma, head and neck, liver or kidney cancer. The chain employs TRBV9 and TRBJ2-5; TRBD2 aligns across 9 bases. CDR3 DNA sequence: TGTGCCAGCAGCGGTTGGACTAGCGAGGGGGAGACCCAGTACTTC. Its protein is CASSGWTSEGETQYF.